This T cell receptor beta chain appears in the sequencing data of a study of cytomegalovirus exposure and HLA in healthy donors. The germline V gene has CDR1 MDHEN and CDR2 SYDVKM. The CDR3 extends over 15 amino acids. V was shortened by 2 bases and J by 3 bases, with 12 bases between the two germline ends. Healthy bone marrow donors formed the donor group. PCR used 60 Vbeta primers and 13 Jbeta primers. Clones were read by immunoSEQ multiplex PCR, and TCRdb kept only the in-frame ones, dropping some. Here the sample spans roughly 140,000 clones, around 84% being singletons. In regard to this clone: What it recognizes is unknown.

Study observations and caveats: After further analysis at a later stage, 16,951 TCR beta sequences were associated with HLA alleles at 0.05 false discovery rate.

The sequence was obtained from a woman aged 18-29 years in good health and CMV-seronegative. This rearrangement joins TRBV28 to TRBJ2-3; D not certain. Specimen: PBMCs. The CDR3 reads CASSLLQQLTDTQYF. CDR3 in DNA: TGTGCCAGCAGTTTACTACAGCAACTTACAGATACGCAGTATTTT.